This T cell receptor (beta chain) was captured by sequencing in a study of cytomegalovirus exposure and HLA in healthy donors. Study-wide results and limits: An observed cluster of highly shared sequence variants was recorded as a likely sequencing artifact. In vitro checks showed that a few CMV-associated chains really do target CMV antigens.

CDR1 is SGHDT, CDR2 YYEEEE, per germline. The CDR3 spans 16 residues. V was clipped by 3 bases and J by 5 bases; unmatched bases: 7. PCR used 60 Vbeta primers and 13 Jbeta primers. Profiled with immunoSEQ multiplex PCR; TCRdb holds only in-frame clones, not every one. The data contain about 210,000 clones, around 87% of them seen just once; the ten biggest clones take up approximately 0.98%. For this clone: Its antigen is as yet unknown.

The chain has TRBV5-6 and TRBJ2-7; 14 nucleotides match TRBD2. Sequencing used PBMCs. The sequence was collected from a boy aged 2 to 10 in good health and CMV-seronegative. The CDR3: CASSSGTSGRFDEQYF. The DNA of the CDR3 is TGTGCCAGCAGCTCTGGGACTAGCGGGAGATTCGACGAGCAGTACTTC.